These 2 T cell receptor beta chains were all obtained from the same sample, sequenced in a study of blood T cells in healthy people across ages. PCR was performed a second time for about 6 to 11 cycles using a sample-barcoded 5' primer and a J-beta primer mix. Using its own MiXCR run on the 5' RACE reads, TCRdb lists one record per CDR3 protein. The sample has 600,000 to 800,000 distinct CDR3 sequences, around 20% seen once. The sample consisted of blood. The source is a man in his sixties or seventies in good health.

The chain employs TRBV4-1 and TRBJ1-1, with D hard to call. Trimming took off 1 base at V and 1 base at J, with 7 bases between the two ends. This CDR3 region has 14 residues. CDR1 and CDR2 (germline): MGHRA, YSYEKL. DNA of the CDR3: TGCGCCAGCAGCCAAGCGTCGTCGAACACTGAAGCTTTCTTT. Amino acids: CASSQASSNTEAFF.

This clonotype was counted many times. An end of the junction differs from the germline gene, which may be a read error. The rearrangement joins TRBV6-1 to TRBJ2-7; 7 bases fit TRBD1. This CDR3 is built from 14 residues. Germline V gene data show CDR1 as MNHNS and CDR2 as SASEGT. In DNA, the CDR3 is TGCGCCAGCAGCGATAGGGACAGCTCCTACGAGCAGTACTTC. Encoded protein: CASSDRDSSYEQYF.